The TCR beta chain under discussion was sequenced for a study of vaccination effects on CD4 cells after COVID-19. Study as a whole: Using viral peptide pools, the ViraFEST assay grew out antigen-specific CD4+ T cells prior to sequencing. Study-level results: There was only 1 of 255 vaccine-induced clones in healthy vaccinees that cross-reacted with common cold coronaviruses.

Researchers isolated CD4+ T cells once approximately ten days of culture had elapsed. As their vaccination, participants received two doses of either BNT162b2 or mRNA-1273. No vaccinee had earlier SARS-CoV-2 infection, and nucleocapsid antibodies were negative. Replacing half the medium with IL-2 medium was done on days 3 and 7. A word on this clone: The antigen is undetermined.

Per the germline V gene, CDR1 is MNHEY and CDR2 is SVGAGI. The CDR3 is made up of 14 amino acids. V lost 6 bases and J lost 5; bases outside the gene matches: 7. Using immunoSEQ multiplex PCR, the repertoire was profiled, and TCRdb retains in-frame clones only, with some absent. The sample consists of tens of thousands of clones, around 69% of them appearing once. This sequence originates from a human donor who received a COVID-19 vaccine. The specimen was CD4+ T cells from PBMCs cultured without peptide, collected after COVID-19 vaccination. The chain joins TRBV6-5 to TRBJ2-5, with 9 bases matching TRBD1. CDR3: CASRKGDRAETQYF. CDR3 DNA: TGTGCCAGCAGGAAGGGGGACAGGGCGGAGACCCAGTACTTC.